This entry concerns a single T cell receptor beta chain. The source of the sample is a study of blood T cell repertoires in COVID-19. Study-level information: PBMCs, B-cell-depleted T cells, or T cells were the source of the cDNA or gDNA that made up the material.

This CDR3 comprises 15 residues. CDR1 is ENHRY, CDR2 SYGVKD, per germline. Trimming cost V 3 bases and J 8 bases; bases outside gene matches: 8. The repertoire was sequenced with immunoSEQ multiplex PCR; TCRdb's copy has only in-frame clones and lacks some. The repertoire holds roughly 110,000 clones, with 70% to 80% as singletons. The chain recombines TRBV10-3 with TRBJ2-1; 9 bases map to TRBD2. The TCR comes from a human donor with acute or convalescent COVID-19. The donor label of this sample is uncertain. Material for sequencing was peripheral blood. The CDR3 DNA reads TGTGCCATCAGTGAAGGTAGCGGGGGTCTCGATGAGCAGTTCTTC. Protein product: CAISEGSGGLDEQFF.